The rows below give T cell receptor beta chains drawn from one sample of a study of blood T cell repertoires in COVID-19. Clones were sequenced by immunoSEQ multiplex PCR, and TCRdb holds only the in-frame ones, with some missing. The sample holds 180,000 or so clones, more than 75% seen once. The sequenced sample consisted of peripheral blood. The receptors stem from a man aged 40-55 years with active or convalescent COVID-19. Both conserved end residues are part of each CDR3. D genes are given only for firm matches.

v_call: TRBV6-6; d_call: .; cdr3_aa: CASSYSRGGRGGYTF
v_call: TRBV5-1; d_call: TRBD1; cdr3_aa: CASSAATGGTGELFF
v_call: TRBV9; d_call: .; cdr3_aa: CASSVYEGTPWEQYF
v_call: TRBV29-1; d_call: .; cdr3_aa: CSAQRTEAFF
v_call: TRBV2; d_call: TRBD1; cdr3_aa: CASSEGPTGLVGAFF
v_call: TRBV18; d_call: TRBD1; cdr3_aa: CASSPVGQGVTQPQHF
v_call: TRBV5-1; d_call: .; cdr3_aa: CASSVGPSQDGYTF
v_call: TRBV6-5; d_call: .; cdr3_aa: CASSLGGADTGELFF
v_call: TRBV9; d_call: .; cdr3_aa: CASSTGTLRHTIYF
v_call: TRBV5-1; d_call: TRBD1; cdr3_aa: CASSPAPGTATYEQYF
v_call: TRBV30; d_call: .; cdr3_aa: CASSPPGPGGVRGYTF
v_call: TRBV29-1; d_call: .; cdr3_aa: CSVELGDLGGYTGELFF
v_call: TRBV2; d_call: .; cdr3_aa: CASSDQGGGYTF
v_call: TRBV19; d_call: .; cdr3_aa: CASRGLGATAFF
v_call: TRBV5-5; d_call: TRBD1; cdr3_aa: CASSYELRDRIFGYTF
v_call: TRBV20-1; d_call: TRBD2; cdr3_aa: CSASESGGLGDTQYF
v_call: TRBV28; d_call: .; cdr3_aa: CASSQDRLYGYTF
v_call: TRBV19; d_call: TRBD1; cdr3_aa: CASSAAGTGFPLAKNIQYF
v_call: TRBV19; d_call: .; cdr3_aa: CATSLSRDRYTF
v_call: TRBV4-2; d_call: .; cdr3_aa: CASSIDRISYEQYF
v_call: TRBV7-9; d_call: .; cdr3_aa: CASSHHFTGQEETQYF
v_call: TRBV30; d_call: .; cdr3_aa: CAWTPGWNTEAFF
v_call: TRBV7-9; d_call: TRBD1; cdr3_aa: CASSNPGQGQPYEQYF
v_call: TRBV27; d_call: .; cdr3_aa: CASGRGSGNTIYF
v_call: TRBV5-4; d_call: .; cdr3_aa: CASSLEPQGGYGYTF
v_call: TRBV27; d_call: .; cdr3_aa: CASRTASGRVGQPQHF
v_call: TRBV5-4; d_call: TRBD1; cdr3_aa: CASSQGGRTNYGYTF
v_call: TRBV7-8; d_call: .; cdr3_aa: CASSLRGVNTEAFF
v_call: TRBV6-5; d_call: .; cdr3_aa: CASSYSIGNGAGELFF
v_call: TRBV5-1; d_call: .; cdr3_aa: CASSSDGQRYNEQFF
v_call: TRBV6-5; d_call: TRBD1; cdr3_aa: CASNQGQDPYEQYF
v_call: TRBV6-5; d_call: TRBD1; cdr3_aa: CASTQPTTGNYGYTF
v_call: TRBV2; d_call: .; cdr3_aa: CASSELGQGSSPLHF
v_call: TRBV4-1; d_call: .; cdr3_aa: CASSQPGQPYGYTF
v_call: TRBV7-9; d_call: TRBD2; cdr3_aa: CASSPPGRVLQETQYF
v_call: TRBV24-1; d_call: TRBD1; cdr3_aa: CATSDTPGQSSGNTIYF
v_call: TRBV25-1; d_call: TRBD1; cdr3_aa: CASSDPETGSHTGELFF
v_call: TRBV9; d_call: .; cdr3_aa: CASGPREGATRGYTF
v_call: TRBV2; d_call: .; cdr3_aa: CASSDVAENQPQHF
v_call: TRBV12-5; d_call: TRBD1; cdr3_aa: CASGWGQGDTGELFF
v_call: TRBV5-1; d_call: .; cdr3_aa: CASSFANVPPYEQYF
v_call: TRBV5-1; d_call: TRBD1; cdr3_aa: CASSFQGEASEKLFF
v_call: TRBV30; d_call: .; cdr3_aa: CAWSGQGGGYTF
v_call: TRBV5-4; d_call: TRBD1; cdr3_aa: CASSTDRVGEAFF
v_call: TRBV5-1; d_call: TRBD1; cdr3_aa: CASSRQGNTEAFF
v_call: TRBV2; d_call: TRBD1; cdr3_aa: CASRTGGNQPQHF
v_call: TRBV7-2; d_call: .; cdr3_aa: CASSADGFSYNEQFF
v_call: TRBV28; d_call: TRBD1; cdr3_aa: CASSSPSGTGSNQPQHF
v_call: TRBV19; d_call: .; cdr3_aa: CASSQGSGQPQHF
v_call: TRBV23-1; d_call: TRBD1; cdr3_aa: CASRRDREGSEAFF